The clone carrying this TCR beta chain was observed once. Using immunoSEQ multiplex PCR, the repertoire was profiled, and TCRdb retains in-frame clones only, with some absent. There are tens of thousands of clones in the sample; approximately 91% occur only once, and around 0.34% lies in the top ten. The data belong to a study of OX40 agonist ivuxolimab in advanced cancers. At the level of the study: The patients received agonistic anti-OX40 (CD134) antibody ivuxolimab. Anti-PD-1, anti-PD-L1 or anti-CTLA-4 therapy given earlier was allowed, and roughly 40% had some. With a range of roughly 20 to 80, age averaged approximately 55 years, and 75% to 90% were male.

This clonotype was obtained from an adult with an advanced solid tumor such as melanoma, head and neck, liver or kidney cancer. The material was CD4+ or CD8+ T cells sorted from blood, obtained in a trial of the OX40 agonist ivuxolimab.

As DNA, the CDR3 is TGTGCCAGCAGCCCGACTAGCGGGAGTCATGAGCAGTTCTTC. Translated: CASSPTSGSHEQFF. The rearrangement links TRBV5-6 to TRBJ2-1, with 12 nucleotides matching TRBD2. CDR3 length: 14 residues. Germline lookup yields CDR1 SGHDT and CDR2 YYEEEE. V lost 4 bases, J lost 8 bases, and 4 bases stayed unmatched.